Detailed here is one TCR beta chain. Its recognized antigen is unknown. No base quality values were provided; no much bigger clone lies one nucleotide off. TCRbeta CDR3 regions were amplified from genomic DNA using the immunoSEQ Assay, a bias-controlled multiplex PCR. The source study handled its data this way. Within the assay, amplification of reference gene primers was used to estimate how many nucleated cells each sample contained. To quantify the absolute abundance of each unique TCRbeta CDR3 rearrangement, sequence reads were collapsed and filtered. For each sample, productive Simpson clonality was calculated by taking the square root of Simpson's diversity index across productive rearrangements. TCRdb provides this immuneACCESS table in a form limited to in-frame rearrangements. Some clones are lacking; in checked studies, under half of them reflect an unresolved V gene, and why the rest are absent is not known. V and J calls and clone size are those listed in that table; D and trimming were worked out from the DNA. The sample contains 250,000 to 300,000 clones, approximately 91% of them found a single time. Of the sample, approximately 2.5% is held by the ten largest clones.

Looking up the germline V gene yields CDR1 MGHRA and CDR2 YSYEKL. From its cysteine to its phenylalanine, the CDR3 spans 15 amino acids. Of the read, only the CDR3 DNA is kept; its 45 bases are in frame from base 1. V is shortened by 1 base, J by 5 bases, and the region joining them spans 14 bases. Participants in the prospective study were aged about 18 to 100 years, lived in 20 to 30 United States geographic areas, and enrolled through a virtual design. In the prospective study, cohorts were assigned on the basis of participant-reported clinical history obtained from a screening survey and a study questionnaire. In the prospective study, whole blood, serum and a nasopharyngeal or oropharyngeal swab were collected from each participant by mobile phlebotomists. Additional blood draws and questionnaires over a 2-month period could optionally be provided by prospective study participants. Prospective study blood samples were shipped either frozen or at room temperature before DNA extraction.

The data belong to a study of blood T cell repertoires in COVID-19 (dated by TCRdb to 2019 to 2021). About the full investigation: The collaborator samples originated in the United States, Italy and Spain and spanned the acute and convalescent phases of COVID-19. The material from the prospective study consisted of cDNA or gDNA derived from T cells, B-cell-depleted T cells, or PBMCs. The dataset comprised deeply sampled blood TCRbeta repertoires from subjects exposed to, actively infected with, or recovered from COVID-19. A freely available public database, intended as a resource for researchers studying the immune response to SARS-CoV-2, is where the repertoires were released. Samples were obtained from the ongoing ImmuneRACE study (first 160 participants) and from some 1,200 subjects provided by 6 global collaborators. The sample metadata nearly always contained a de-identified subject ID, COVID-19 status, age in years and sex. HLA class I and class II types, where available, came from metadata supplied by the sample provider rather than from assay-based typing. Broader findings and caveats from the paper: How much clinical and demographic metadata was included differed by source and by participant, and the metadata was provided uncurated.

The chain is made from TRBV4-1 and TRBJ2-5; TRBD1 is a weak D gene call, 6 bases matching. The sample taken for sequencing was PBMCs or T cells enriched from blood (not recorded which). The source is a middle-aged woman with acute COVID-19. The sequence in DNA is TGCGCCAGCAGCCAAGCCCTGGGGGCCAGGGAGACCCAGTACTTC. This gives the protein CASSQALGARETQYF.